Shown below are 21 T cell receptor beta chains from a single sample sequenced in a study of T-cell reconstitution after alpha-beta-depleted transplantation in children. TCRbeta library construction was performed incorporating unique molecular identifiers. Using its own MiXCR run on the PCR reads, TCRdb lists one record per CDR3 protein. The sample includes around 450,000 distinct CDR3 sequences, about 16% of them seen just once. The source material was PBMCs, mostly from graft donor cells, sampled 360 days after TCRalphabeta/CD19-depleted stem cell transplant. These receptor sequences come from a boy under two years old who had a stem cell transplant for Wiskott-Aldrich syndrome, so the T cells may come from the graft donor.

The V and J genes are TRBV18 and TRBJ2-5; D remains ambiguous. V shed 3 bases and J shed 4 bases, with 6 bases lying between them. CDR3 length equals 12 residues. Germline values: CDR1 KGHSH, CDR2 LQKENI. The CDR3 DNA sequence: TGTGCCAGCTCACCTTCGATAGAGACCCAGTACTTC. Protein sequence: CASSPSIETQYF.

The chain recombines TRBV15 with TRBJ2-4, with 7 bases fitting TRBD2. V lost 4 bases and J lost 4; bases outside the gene matches: 4. Germline-derived CDR1 and CDR2 are LNHNV and YYDKDF (reference sequence). The CDR3 has 14 amino acids. The CDR3 sequence: CATSTLARKNIQYF. CDR3 bases: TGTGCCACCAGCACACTAGCGCGGAAAAACATTCAGTACTTC.

This clonotype has a handful of counts. V usage is TRBV20-1 and J usage is TRBJ1-5; no firm D call. This CDR3 has 13 amino acids. Germline CDR1 reads DFQATT; CDR2 reads SNEGSKA (reference sequence). The CDR3 bases are TGCAGGGCGATGGAGGGAAGCAATCAGCCCCAGCATTTT. It translates to CRAMEGSNQPQHF.

The chain uses TRBV29-1 and TRBJ1-4; TRBD1 matches 7 bases. V gave up 6 bases and J gave up 3 bases; unmatched junction bases: 4. This CDR3 spans 13 amino acids. The germline gives CDR1 SQVTM, CDR2 ANQGSEA. The CDR3 spells CSVGTAPNEKLFF. The CDR3 nucleotides are TGCAGCGTCGGGACAGCCCCTAATGAAAAACTGTTTTTT.

The V call is TRBV20-1, the J call TRBJ2-1; D may be TRBD1 (6 bases). With 6 bases removed from V and 6 bases from J, the gap between germline ends came to 21 bases. Germline CDR1 is DFQATT and CDR2 is SNEGSKA (reference sequence). The length of the CDR3 is 15 residues. CDR3 loop: CSAHLEYRASNEQFF. The CDR3 nucleotides are TGCAGTGCGCACCTCGAGTACAGGGCTAGCAATGAGCAGTTCTTC.

This chain links TRBV18 with TRBJ2-7; maybe TRBD2 (7 bases). CDR3 length: 16 amino acids. Germline CDR1 reads KGHSH; CDR2 reads LQKENI. V gave up 3 bases and J gave up 3 bases, with 18 bases separating them. CDR3 bases: TGTGCCAGCTCACCCCGGGGGGCTAGCTTACTCTACGAGCAGTACTTC. This gives the protein CASSPRGASLLYEQYF.

This chain connects TRBV2 to TRBJ2-7, with 8 bases aligning to TRBD2. Germline CDR1 SNHLY, CDR2 FYNNEI. The V segment lost 4 bases and the J segment 4 bases; nucleotides outside the gene matches: 9. The CDR3 runs 15 residues. DNA of the CDR3: TGTGCCAGCAGTGTAATAGCGGGGCCTACGTACGAGCAGTACTTC. This codes for CASSVIAGPTYEQYF.

This clonotype was counted many times. The chain combines TRBV6-1 with TRBJ2-5; no clear D. In germline, CDR1 is MNHNS, CDR2 SASEGT. V was pared by 6 bases and J by 5 bases, with 7 bases between. The CDR3 loop spans 11 amino acids. The CDR3 coding sequence is TGTGCCAGCAGGCAGAGGGAGACCCAGTACTTC. This translates into CASRQRETQYF.

This clonotype was found a few times. This chain joins TRBV20-1 and TRBJ2-1; D remains ambiguous. The V gene's germline CDR1 is DFQATT and CDR2 SNEGSKA (reference sequence). The CDR3 is 15 residues long. Between the trimmed V and J ends, which lost 5 bases and 0 bases, there was a span of 14 bases. CDR3 sequence (DNA): TGCAGTGCTGCGACTTGGTCCGACTCCTACAATGAGCAGTTCTTC. Translation: CSAATWSDSYNEQFF.

The chain links TRBV6-6 to TRBJ1-1; D ambiguous. The CDR3 contains 12 residues. CDR1 and CDR2 (germline): MNHNY, SVGAGI (reference sequence). Trimming pared 2 bases from V and 3 bases from J, leaving 4 bases between. The CDR3 coding sequence is TGTGCCAGCAGTTACGGATACACTGAAGCTTTCTTT. Translated: CASSYGYTEAFF.

The gene calls are TRBV5-1 and TRBJ1-1; D remains unclear. This CDR3 comprises 14 residues. The V and J ends lost 7 bases and 0 bases respectively, with 13 bases between them. Germline V CDR1 and CDR2: SGHRS, YFSETQ. CDR3 loop: CASRTASVNTEAFF. CDR3 sequence (DNA): TGCGCCAGCCGGACCGCTTCAGTGAACACTGAAGCTTTCTTT.

This clonotype was detected a few times. The chain links TRBV7-2 to TRBJ1-1; 8 bases line up with TRBD1. J gave up 4 bases and V 6 bases, and 7 bases lay outside the gene matches. The CDR3 contains 14 residues. Per germline, CDR1 SGHTA and CDR2 FQGNSA. The chain's CDR3 is CASSLTGAGTEAFF. The CDR3, as DNA: TGTGCCAGCAGTCTGACAGGGGCGGGCACTGAAGCTTTCTTT.

This clonotype was seen only a few times. The chain uses TRBV7-2 and TRBJ2-7; D unresolved. V was cut by 1 base and J by 0 bases, with 4 bases left in between. This CDR3 has 13 amino acids. Germline V lookup: CDR1 SGHTA, CDR2 FQGNSA. The CDR3 DNA sequence: TGTGCCAGCAGCTTAGTCCACTCCTACGAGCAGTACTTC. It translates to CASSLVHSYEQYF.

The rearrangement links TRBV6-1 to TRBJ1-6, with 7 bases aligning to TRBD1. J gave up 12 bases and V 6 bases, and 11 bases lay outside the gene matches. Germline V gives CDR1 MNHNS, CDR2 SASEGT. The CDR3 extends over 14 amino acids. CDR3 DNA: TGTGCCAGCAGCCCGGACAGGCAGGAGGGACCCCTCCACTTT. It yields the protein CASSPDRQEGPLHF.

This clonotype was counted between two and nine times. The chain links TRBV6-5 to TRBJ2-1; 7 bases agree with TRBD2. With 0 bases clipped from V and 0 bases from J, the junction kept 2 bases outside the gene matches. CDR1 and CDR2 from the germline V gene are MNHEY and SVGAGI. The CDR3 has 16 residues. CDR3 in amino acids: CASSYSTGGSYNEQFF. The CDR3, as DNA: TGTGCCAGCAGTTACTCTACGGGGGGCTCCTACAATGAGCAGTTCTTC.

The chain couples TRBV7-2 to TRBJ2-2; 8 bases align to TRBD2. Trimming took 5 bases from V and 4 from J; bases not matched to a gene: 9. The CDR3 runs 16 residues. Germline assignment: CDR1 SGHTA and CDR2 FQGNSA. The CDR3 DNA follows: TGTGCCAGCAGCCCTATCTCGCGGGGGGTCACCGGGGAGCTGTTTTTT. Translated, it gives CASSPISRGVTGELFF.

This clonotype was counted between two and nine times. The gene calls are TRBV12-3 or TRBV12-4 and TRBJ2-3, with D unclear. Trimming stripped 3 bases from V and 2 bases from J, with 12 bases between. The length of the CDR3 is 15 residues. CDR3 loop: CASSLWERNTDTQYF. For the CDR3, the DNA is TGTGCCAGCAGTTTGTGGGAAAGAAACACAGATACGCAGTATTTT.

This clonotype was observed at least ten times. The rearrangement uses TRBV21-1 and TRBJ1-4; TRBD1, the table's D call, was not compared with the DNA. TRBV21-1 is given as a pseudogene. The CDR3 is 15 amino acids. The CDR3 DNA follows: TGTGCCAGCAGCGGCGGACAGGGAGGTGGTGAAAAACTGTTTTTT. Amino acid sequence: CASSGGQGGGEKLFF.

This clonotype was seen only a few times. V and J are TRBV7-9 and TRBJ2-1; TRBD2 matches at 9 bases. V gave up 5 bases and J gave up 2 bases; unmatched junction bases: 10. Looked up from germline, CDR1 is SEHNR and CDR2 is FQNEAQ (reference sequence). The CDR3 runs 17 residues. The CDR3 DNA is TGTGCCAGCAGCCTCCAGGCCAGCGGGGGGACCTACAATGAGCAGTTCTTC. This sequence encodes CASSLQASGGTYNEQFF.

There are a few counts of this clonotype. This chain uses TRBV29-1 with TRBJ2-2, with 7 nucleotides matching TRBD1. The CDR3 length is 15 residues. Germline CDR1 is SQVTM and CDR2 is ANQGSEA. The junction had 10 bases not matched to a gene; V was cut back by 5 bases and J by 4 bases. CDR3 region: CSVIGQASGTGELFF. The CDR3 bases are TGCAGCGTTATAGGACAGGCGAGTGGCACCGGGGAGCTGTTTTTT.

The V and J genes are TRBV10-2 and TRBJ2-7; a possible D gene is TRBD1 (6 bases). The length of the CDR3 is 14 residues. V was cut by 3 bases and J by 6 bases, with 15 bases left in between. Germline V gene lookup returns CDR1 WSHSY and CDR2 SAAADI. The CDR3 DNA reads TGCGCCAGCAGTGACCGGGACACCCCTGGCGAGCAGTACTTC. Amino acid sequence: CASSDRDTPGEQYF.